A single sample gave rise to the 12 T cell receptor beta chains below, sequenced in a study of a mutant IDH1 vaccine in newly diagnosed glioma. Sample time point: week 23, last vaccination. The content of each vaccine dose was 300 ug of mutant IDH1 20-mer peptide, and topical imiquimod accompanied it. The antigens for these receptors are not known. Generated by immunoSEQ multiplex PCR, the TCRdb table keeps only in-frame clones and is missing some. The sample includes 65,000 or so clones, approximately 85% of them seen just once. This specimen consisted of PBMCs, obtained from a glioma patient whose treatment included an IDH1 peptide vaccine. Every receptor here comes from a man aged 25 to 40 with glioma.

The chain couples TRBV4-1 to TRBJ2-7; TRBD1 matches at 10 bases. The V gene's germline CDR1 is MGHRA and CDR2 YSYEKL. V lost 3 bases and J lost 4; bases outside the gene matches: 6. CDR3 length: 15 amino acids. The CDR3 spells CASSHPGQGVYEQYF. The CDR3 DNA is TGCGCCAGCAGCCACCCCGGACAGGGGGTTTACGAGCAGTACTTC.

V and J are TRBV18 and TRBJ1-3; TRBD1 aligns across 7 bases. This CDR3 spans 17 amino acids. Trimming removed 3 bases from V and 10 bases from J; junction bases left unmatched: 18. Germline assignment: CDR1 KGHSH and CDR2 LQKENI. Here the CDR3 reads CASSPRGQHQPGRTIYF. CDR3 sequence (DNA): TGTGCCAGCTCACCCAGGGGACAGCATCAACCCGGACGGACCATATATTTT.

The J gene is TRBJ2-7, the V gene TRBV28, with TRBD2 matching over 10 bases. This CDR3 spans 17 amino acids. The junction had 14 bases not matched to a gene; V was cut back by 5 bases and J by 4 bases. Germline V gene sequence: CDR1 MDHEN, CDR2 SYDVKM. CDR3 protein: CASSPGSSGGARYEQYF. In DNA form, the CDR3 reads TGTGCCAGCAGTCCGGGGTCGAGCGGGGGGGCTCGGTACGAGCAGTACTTC.

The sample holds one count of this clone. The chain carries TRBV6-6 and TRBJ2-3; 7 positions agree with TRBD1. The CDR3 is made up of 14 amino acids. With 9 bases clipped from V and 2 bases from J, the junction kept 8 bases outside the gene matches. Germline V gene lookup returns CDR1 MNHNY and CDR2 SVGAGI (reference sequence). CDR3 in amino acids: CASRRDSHTDTQYF. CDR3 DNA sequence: TGTGCCAGTCGCCGGGACAGTCACACAGATACGCAGTATTTT.

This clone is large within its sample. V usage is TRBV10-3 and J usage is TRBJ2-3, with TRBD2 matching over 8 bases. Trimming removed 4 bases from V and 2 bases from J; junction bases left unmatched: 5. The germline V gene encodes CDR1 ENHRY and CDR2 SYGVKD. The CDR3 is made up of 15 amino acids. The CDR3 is CAISAGLDPTDTQYF. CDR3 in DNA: TGTGCCATCAGTGCGGGACTAGACCCCACAGATACGCAGTATTTT.

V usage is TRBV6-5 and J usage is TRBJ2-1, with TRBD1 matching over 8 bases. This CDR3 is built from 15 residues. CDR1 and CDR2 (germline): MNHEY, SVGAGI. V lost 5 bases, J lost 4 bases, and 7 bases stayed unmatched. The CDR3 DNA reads TGTGCCAGCAGTCCCCGGGACAGGTGGTACAATGAGCAGTTCTTC. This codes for CASSPRDRWYNEQFF.

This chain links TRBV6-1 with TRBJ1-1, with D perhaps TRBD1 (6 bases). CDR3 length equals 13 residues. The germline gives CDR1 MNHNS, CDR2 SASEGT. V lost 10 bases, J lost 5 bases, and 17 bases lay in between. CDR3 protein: CATKPTGRTEAFF. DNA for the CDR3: TGTGCCACCAAACCGACAGGACGGACTGAAGCTTTCTTT.

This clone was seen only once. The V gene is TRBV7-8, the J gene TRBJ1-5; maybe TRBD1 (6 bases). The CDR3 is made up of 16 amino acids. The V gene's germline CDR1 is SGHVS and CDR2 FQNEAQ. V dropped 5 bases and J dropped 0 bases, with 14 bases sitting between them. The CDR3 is CASSPRGGGSNQPQHF. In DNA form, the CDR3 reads TGTGCCAGCAGCCCCCGGGGAGGGGGTAGCAATCAGCCCCAGCATTTT.

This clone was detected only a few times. CDR3 protein: CASSVDPGRTEAFF. The CDR3 DNA follows: TGTGCCAGCAGCGTAGATCCAGGGAGGACTGAAGCTTTCTTT. The chain links TRBV9 to TRBJ1-1, with a tentative D call TRBD1 (5 bases). Germline V lookup: CDR1 SGDLS, CDR2 YYNGEE. The CDR3 is made up of 14 amino acids. V lost 0 bases and J 5 bases, leaving 11 bases between the germline ends.

As DNA, the CDR3 is TGCAGCGTTGAAGTCGGGACAGATAACTACGAGCAGTACTTC. Encoded protein: CSVEVGTDNYEQYF. The chain carries TRBV29-1 and TRBJ2-7, with 7 bases matching TRBD1. Trimming took 1 base from V and 3 from J; bases not matched to a gene: 6. The CDR3 totals 14 residues. Looked up from germline, CDR1 is SQVTM and CDR2 is ANQGSEA.

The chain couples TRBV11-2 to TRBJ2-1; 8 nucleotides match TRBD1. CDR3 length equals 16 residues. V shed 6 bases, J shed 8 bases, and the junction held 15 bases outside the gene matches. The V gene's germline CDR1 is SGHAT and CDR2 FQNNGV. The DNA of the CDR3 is TGTGCCAGCAGTGAAAGACCGAACCCAGGGGGCCATGAGCAGTTCTTC. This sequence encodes CASSERPNPGGHEQFF.

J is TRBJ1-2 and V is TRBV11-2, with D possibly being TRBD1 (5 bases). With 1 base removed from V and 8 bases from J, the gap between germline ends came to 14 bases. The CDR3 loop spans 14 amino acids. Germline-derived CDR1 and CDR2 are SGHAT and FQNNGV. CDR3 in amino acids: CASSLVKGREGYTF. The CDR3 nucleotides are TGTGCCAGCAGCTTAGTTAAGGGGCGGGAAGGCTACACCTTC.